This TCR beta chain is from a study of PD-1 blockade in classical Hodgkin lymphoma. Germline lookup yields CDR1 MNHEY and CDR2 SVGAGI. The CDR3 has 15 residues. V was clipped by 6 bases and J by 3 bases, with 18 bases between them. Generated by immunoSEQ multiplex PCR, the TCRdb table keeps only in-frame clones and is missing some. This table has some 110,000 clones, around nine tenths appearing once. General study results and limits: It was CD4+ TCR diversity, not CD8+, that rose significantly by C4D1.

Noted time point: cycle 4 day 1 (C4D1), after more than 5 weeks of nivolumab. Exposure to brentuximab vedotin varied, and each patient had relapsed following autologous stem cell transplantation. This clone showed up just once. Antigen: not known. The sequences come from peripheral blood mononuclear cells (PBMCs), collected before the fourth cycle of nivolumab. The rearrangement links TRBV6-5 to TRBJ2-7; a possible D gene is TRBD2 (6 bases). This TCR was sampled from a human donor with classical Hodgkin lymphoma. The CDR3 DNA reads TGTGCCAGCAGCCCAACGGGAGTTTCAGGCTACGAGCAGTACTTC. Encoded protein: CASSPTGVSGYEQYF.